The entry below describes one TCR beta chain. Seattle researchers signed up patients amid active infection and tracked them longitudinally. This sample stems from a study of blood T cell repertoires in COVID-19. Study in general: Some COVID-19 samples were acute and others convalescent; all came from the United States, Italy and Spain. PBMCs, B-cell-depleted T cells, or T cells were the source of the cDNA or gDNA that made up the material.

As originally analysed: Counts of nucleated cells, estimated from reference gene primer amplification, were obtained. Libraries were prepared by immunoSEQ multiplex PCR; TCRdb keeps only in-frame clonotypes and omits some of them. The V and J calls and clone size are taken from that table; D and trimming were inferred from the DNA. The sample lists about 120,000 clones; roughly 90% were seen once. The TCR sequence derives from a man aged 55-75 years with COVID-19, enrolled during active disease. The sample consisted of peripheral blood.

As DNA, the CDR3 is TGTGCCAGCAGCTTTATCGACACATCCTCTGGAAACACCATATATTTT. This codes for CASSFIDTSSGNTIYF. V and J are TRBV5-6 and TRBJ1-3; D unclear. The CDR3 has 16 residues. V gave up 2 bases and J gave up 0 bases, with 12 bases separating them. CDR1 is SGHDT, CDR2 YYEEEE, per germline.